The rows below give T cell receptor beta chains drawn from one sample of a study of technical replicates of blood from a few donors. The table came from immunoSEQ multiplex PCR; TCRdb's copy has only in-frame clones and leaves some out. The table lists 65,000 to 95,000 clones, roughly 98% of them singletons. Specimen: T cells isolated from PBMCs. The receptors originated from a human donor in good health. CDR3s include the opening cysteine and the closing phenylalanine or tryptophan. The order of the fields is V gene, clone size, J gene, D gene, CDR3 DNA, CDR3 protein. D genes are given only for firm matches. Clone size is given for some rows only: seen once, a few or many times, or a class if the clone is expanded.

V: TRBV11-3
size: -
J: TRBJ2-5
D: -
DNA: TGTGCCAGCAGCTTAGTGTCGGGTAGAGAGACCCAGTACTTC
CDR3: CASSLVSGRETQYF

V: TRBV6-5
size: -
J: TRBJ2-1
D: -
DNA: TGTGCCAGCAGTTCAAGTCTGCTTCCTTCGGATGAGCAGTTCTTC
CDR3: CASSSSLLPSDEQFF

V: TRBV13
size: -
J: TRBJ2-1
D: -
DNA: TGTGCCAGCAGCCCCTCGATGGGGCTAAGAGAGCAGTTCTTC
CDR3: CASSPSMGLREQFF

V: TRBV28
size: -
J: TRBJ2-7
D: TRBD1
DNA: TGTGCCAGCAGTCTCCCCGGGACAGCCACATACGAGCAGTACTTC
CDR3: CASSLPGTATYEQYF

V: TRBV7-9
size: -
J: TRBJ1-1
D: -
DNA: TGTGCCAGTGCACTTAACACTGAAGCTTTCTTT
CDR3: CASALNTEAFF

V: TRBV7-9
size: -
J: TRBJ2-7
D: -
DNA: TGTGCCAGCAGCCCCGACAGCTTCTACGAGCAGTACTTC
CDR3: CASSPDSFYEQYF

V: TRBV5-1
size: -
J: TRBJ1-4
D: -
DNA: TGCGCCAGCAGCTTGGCCGGGGTGGGGAAGGAAAAACTGTTTTTT
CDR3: CASSLAGVGKEKLFF

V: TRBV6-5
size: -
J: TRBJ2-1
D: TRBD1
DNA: TGTGCCAGCAGGGACAGGGGCTACAATGAGCAGTTCTTC
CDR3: CASRDRGYNEQFF

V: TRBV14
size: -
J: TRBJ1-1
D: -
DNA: TGTGCCAGCAGTCTCGGAGGCTTCGGTGAAGCTTTCTTT
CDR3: CASSLGGFGEAFF

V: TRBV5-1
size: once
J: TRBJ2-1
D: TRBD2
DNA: TGCGCCAGCAGCTTGGTTTCTAGCGGGGGGCATGAGCAGTTCTTC
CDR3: CASSLVSSGGHEQFF

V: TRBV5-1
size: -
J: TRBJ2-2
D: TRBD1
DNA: TGCGCCAGCAGCTTGGGTGCCGGACAGGGAAGGGCGTTAGGGAACACCGGGGAGCTGTTTTTT
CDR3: CASSLGAGQGRALGNTGELFF

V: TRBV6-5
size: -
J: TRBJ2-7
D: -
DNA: TGTGCCAGCAGCCGAGACGGGTACGAGCAGTACTTC
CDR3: CASSRDGYEQYF

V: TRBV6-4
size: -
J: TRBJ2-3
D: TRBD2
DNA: TGTGCCAGCAGTCTAGCCAGCGGGGGGGCCACAGATACGCAGTATTTT
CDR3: CASSLASGGATDTQYF

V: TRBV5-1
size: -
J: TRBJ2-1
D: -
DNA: TGCGCCAGCAGCTTGGCCGGGAGCTCCTACAATGAGCAGTTCTTC
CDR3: CASSLAGSSYNEQFF

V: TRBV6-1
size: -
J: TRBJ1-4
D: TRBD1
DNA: TGTGCCAGCAGCCCCTCCGGGACAGTTGGCGAAAAACTGTTTTTT
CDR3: CASSPSGTVGEKLFF

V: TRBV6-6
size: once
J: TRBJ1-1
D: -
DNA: TGTGCCAGCAGTTACGCCAGCGAGGAACCCACTGAAGCTTTCTTT
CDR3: CASSYASEEPTEAFF

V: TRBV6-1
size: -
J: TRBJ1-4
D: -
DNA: TGTGCCAGCAGTGAACGTGAGGAGGGAAAACTGTTTTTT
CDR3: CASSEREEGKLFF

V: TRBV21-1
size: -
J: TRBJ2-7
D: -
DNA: TGTGCCAGTTCGCTAGTATTGGACATCCTCTACGAGCAGTACTTC
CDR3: CASSLVLDILYEQYF

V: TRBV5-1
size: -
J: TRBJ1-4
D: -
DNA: TGCGCCAGCAGCCCACGCAGGGCAACTAATGAAAAACTGTTTTTT
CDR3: CASSPRRATNEKLFF

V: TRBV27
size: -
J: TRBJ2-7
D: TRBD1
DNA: TGTGCCAGCAGTTACAGGGGTCGCCACGAGCAGTACTTC
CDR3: CASSYRGRHEQYF

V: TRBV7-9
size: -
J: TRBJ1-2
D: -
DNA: TGTGCCAGCAGCTTAGGAGTAGGCGGGCGGGCAACCGGCTACACCTTC
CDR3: CASSLGVGGRATGYTF

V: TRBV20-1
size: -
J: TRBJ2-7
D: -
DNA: TGCAGTGCGCCTCAGGGATCCGAGCAGTACTTC
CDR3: CSAPQGSEQYF

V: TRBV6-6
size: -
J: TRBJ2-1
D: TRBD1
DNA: TGTGCCAGCAGACCGGGACAGGGGGTCCATGAGCAGTTCTTC
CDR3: CASRPGQGVHEQFF

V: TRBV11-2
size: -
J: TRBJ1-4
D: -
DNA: TGTGCCAGCAGCTTAGGGCTGAGGGAAAAACTGTTTTTT
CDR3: CASSLGLREKLFF

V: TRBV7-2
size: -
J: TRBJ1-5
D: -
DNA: TGTGCCAGCAGCCCAGAGGGCGGCAGATATCAGCCCCAGCATTTT
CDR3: CASSPEGGRYQPQHF

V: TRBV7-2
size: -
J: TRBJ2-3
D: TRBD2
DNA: TGTGCCAGCAGCTTAGCTCCTAGCGGACGCACAGATACGCAGTATTTT
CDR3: CASSLAPSGRTDTQYF

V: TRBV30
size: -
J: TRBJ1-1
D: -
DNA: TGTGCCTGGTATTCCCTCAGGGCCAGGAACACTGAAGCTTTCTTT
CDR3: CAWYSLRARNTEAFF

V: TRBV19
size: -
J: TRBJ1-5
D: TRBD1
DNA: TGTGCCAGTAGTATCCCCCAGGGGCGACAGGGAACCAACCAGCCCCAGCATTTT
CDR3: CASSIPQGRQGTNQPQHF

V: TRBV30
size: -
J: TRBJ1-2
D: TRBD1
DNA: TGTGCCTGGAGTCCCCTTGGACAGGGAGGCTATGGCTACACCTTC
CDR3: CAWSPLGQGGYGYTF

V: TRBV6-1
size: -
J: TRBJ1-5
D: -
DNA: TGTGCCAGCAGACGACAGGAGAATCAGCCCCAGCATTTT
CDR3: CASRRQENQPQHF

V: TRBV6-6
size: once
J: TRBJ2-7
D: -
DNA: TGTGCCAGCAGTACTACAGGGACCGAGCAGTACTTC
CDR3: CASSTTGTEQYF

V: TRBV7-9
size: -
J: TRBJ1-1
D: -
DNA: TGTGCCAGCAGCGTCCGGGACATGAACACTGAAGCTTTCTTT
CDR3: CASSVRDMNTEAFF

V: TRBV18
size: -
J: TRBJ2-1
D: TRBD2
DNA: TGTGCCAGCTCACCTACGGGTAGCGGGTCTTACAATGAGCAGTTCTTC
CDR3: CASSPTGSGSYNEQFF

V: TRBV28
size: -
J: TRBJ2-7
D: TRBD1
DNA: TGTGCCAGCAGTTTGATTACAGGGGACGAGCAGTACTTC
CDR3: CASSLITGDEQYF

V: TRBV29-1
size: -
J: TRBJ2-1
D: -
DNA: TGCAGCGTTGGCAGGAACTTCTACAATGAGCAGTTCTTC
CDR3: CSVGRNFYNEQFF